This T cell receptor (beta chain) came from a study of blood T cell repertoires in COVID-19. Turning to the study itself: Sources were T cells, B-cell-depleted T cells, or PBMCs; the material itself was cDNA or gDNA.

The assay was immunoSEQ multiplex PCR, and TCRdb's table has in-frame clones only and misses some. The table has approximately 140,000 clones, 70% to 90% seen once. This CDR3 region has 16 residues. The V and J ends lost 0 bases and 0 bases respectively, with 10 bases between them. Per the germline V gene, CDR1 is SNHLY and CDR2 is FYNNEI. All enrollees were roughly 18 to 100 years old and from 25 or so US areas. Self-reported history from a screening survey and questionnaire set each donor's cohort. Material for sequencing was PBMCs or T cells enriched from blood (not recorded which). This sequence joins TRBV2 and TRBJ2-3; D remains unclear. The source of this sequence is a woman in her 30s with acute COVID-19. The CDR3 region is CASSEALLGSTDTQYF. In DNA, the CDR3 is TGTGCCAGCAGTGAAGCGCTTCTGGGCAGCACAGATACGCAGTATTTT.